The 5 T cell receptor beta chains below all came from one sample that was sequenced in a study of OX40 agonist ivuxolimab in advanced cancers. This table comes from immunoSEQ multiplex PCR, and its TCRdb copy is limited to in-frame clones, with some not included. The sample has 90,000 to 150,000 clones; approximately 92% are singletons. Sequencing was performed on CD4+ or CD8+ T cells sorted from blood, taken in a trial of the OX40 agonist ivuxolimab. The origin of the receptors is an adult with an advanced solid tumor such as melanoma, head and neck, liver or kidney cancer.

The chain joins TRBV7-9 to TRBJ2-2; no clear D. The germline CDR1 and CDR2 sequences are SEHNR and FQNEAQ (reference sequence). The ends were cut back, 4 bases at V and 4 bases at J, with 7 bases in the middle. There are 13 residues in the CDR3. CDR3 residues: CASSSLGTGELFF. In DNA, the CDR3 is TGTGCCAGCAGCTCTCTCGGCACCGGGGAGCTGTTTTTT.

This chain connects TRBV18 to TRBJ1-5; D ambiguous. Trimming pared 2 bases from V and 7 bases from J, leaving 9 bases between. The CDR3 contains 13 residues. From germline, CDR1 is KGHSH and CDR2 LQKENI. CDR3 protein: CASSPNHEQPQHF. The CDR3 DNA reads as TGTGCCAGCTCACCAAACCACGAACAGCCCCAGCATTTT.

The J gene is TRBJ2-2, the V gene TRBV19, with D tentatively TRBD1 (6 bases). V was shortened by 1 base and J by 4 bases, with 10 bases between the two germline ends. The CDR3 runs 15 residues. CDR1 and CDR2 from the germline V gene are LNHDA and SQIVND (reference sequence). For the CDR3, the DNA is TGTGCCAGTAGTATAGGGACAGCCCTCACCGGGGAGCTGTTTTTT. As protein: CASSIGTALTGELFF.

This rearrangement joins TRBV4-1 to TRBJ2-2; 10 bases map to TRBD1. This CDR3 comprises 15 residues. With V trimmed by 4 bases and J by 6 bases, 5 bases remained unmatched. Per the germline V gene, CDR1 is MGHRA and CDR2 is YSYEKL. The CDR3 sequence is CASSRDRGNSGELFF. CDR3 sequence (DNA): TGCGCCAGCAGCCGGGACAGGGGTAATTCCGGGGAGCTGTTTTTT.

This rearrangement joins TRBV7-9 to TRBJ1-3; 8 nucleotides agree with TRBD1. The CDR3 runs 17 residues. V lost 4 bases to trimming and J lost 0 bases; unmatched junction nucleotides: 8. The germline V gene has CDR1 SEHNR and CDR2 FQNEAQ (reference sequence). The CDR3 nucleotides are TGTGCCAGCAGCTCTGGACAGGGCCTAGCCTCTGGAAACACCATATATTTT. Amino acids: CASSSGQGLASGNTIYF. The full variable domain, in which reference TRBV7-9 and TRBJ1-3 provide the parts outside the CDR3, is DTGVSQNPRHKITKRGQNVTFRCDPISEHNRLYWYRQTLGQGPEFLTYFQNEAQLEKSRLLSDRFSAERPKGSFSTLEIQRTEQGDSAMYLCASSSGQGLASGNTIYFGEGSWLTVV.